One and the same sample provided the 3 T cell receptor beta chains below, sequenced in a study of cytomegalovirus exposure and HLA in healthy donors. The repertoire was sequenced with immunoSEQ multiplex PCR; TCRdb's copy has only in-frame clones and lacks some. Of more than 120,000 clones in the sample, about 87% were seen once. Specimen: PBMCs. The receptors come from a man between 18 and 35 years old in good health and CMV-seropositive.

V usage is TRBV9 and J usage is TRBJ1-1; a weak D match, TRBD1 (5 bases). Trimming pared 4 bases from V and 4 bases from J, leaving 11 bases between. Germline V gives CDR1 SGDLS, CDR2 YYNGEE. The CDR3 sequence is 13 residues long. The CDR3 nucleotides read TGTGCCAGCAGCCGTGGGGGGGTCACTGAAGCTTTCTTT. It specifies CASSRGGVTEAFF.

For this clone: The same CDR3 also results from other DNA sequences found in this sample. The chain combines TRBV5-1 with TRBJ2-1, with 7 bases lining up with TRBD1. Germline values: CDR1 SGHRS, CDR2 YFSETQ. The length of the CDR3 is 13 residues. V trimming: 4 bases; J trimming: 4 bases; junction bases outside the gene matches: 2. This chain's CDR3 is CASSPGGYNEQFF. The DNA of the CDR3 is TGCGCCAGCAGCCCAGGGGGTTACAATGAGCAGTTCTTC. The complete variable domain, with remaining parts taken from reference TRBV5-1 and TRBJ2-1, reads KAGVTQTPRYLIKTRGQQVTLSCSPISGHRSVSWYQQTPGQGLQFLFEYFSETQRNKGNFPGRFSGRQFSNSRSEMNVSTLELGDSALYLCASSPGGYNEQFFGPGTRLTVL.

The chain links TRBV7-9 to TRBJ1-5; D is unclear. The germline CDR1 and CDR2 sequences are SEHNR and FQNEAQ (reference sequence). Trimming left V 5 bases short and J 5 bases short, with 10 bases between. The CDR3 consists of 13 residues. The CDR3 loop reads CASSRGEYQPQHF. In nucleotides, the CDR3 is TGTGCCAGCAGCCGCGGGGAATATCAGCCCCAGCATTTT.